These 10 T cell receptor beta chains were sequenced from one sample in a study of blood T cell repertoires in COVID-19. TCRdb keeps only in-frame clones here, not all; method: immunoSEQ multiplex PCR. Here the sample spans 70,000 to 95,000 clones, around 88% being singletons. Source material: peripheral blood. These receptors were collected from a woman at least 80 years old with acute or convalescent COVID-19.

On this clone: Sequence at one end of the junction differs from germline and may be a read error. The chain joins TRBV2 to TRBJ2-7; 8 bases align to TRBD2. CDR1 is SNHLY and CDR2 is FYNNEI in the germline V gene. The CDR3 runs to 12 residues. The CDR3 DNA reads TGTGCCAGCAGTGAAGCATGGGGACTAGGGCACTTC. Protein sequence: CASSEAWGLGHF.

The sample holds one count of this clone. The rearrangement uses TRBV18 and TRBJ2-7, with TRBD1 as a possible D gene (5 bases). The V end was cut by 6 bases, the J end by 7 bases, with 13 bases between. This CDR3 comprises 12 residues. The V gene's germline CDR1 is KGHSH and CDR2 LQKENI. The CDR3 DNA reads as TGTGCCAGCTCTTTCCAGGGTCGAGAGCAGTACTTC. Its protein is CASSFQGREQYF.

The rearrangement links TRBV14 to TRBJ1-2, with D possibly TRBD1 on 5 matching bases. This CDR3 region has 15 residues. Germline V gene sequence: CDR1 SGHDN, CDR2 FVKESK. Trimming took 0 bases from V and 4 from J, leaving 12 bases between them. CDR3 bases: TGTGCCAGCAGCCAAGATACAGGAAGACCCTATGGCTACACCTTC. This encodes CASSQDTGRPYGYTF. Variable domain in full (rest from reference TRBV14 and TRBJ1-2): EAGVTQFPSHSVIEKGQTVTLRCDPISGHDNLYWYRRVMGKEIKFLLHFVKESKQDESGMPNNRFLAERTGGTYSTLKVQPAELEDSGVYFCASSQDTGRPYGYTFGSGTRLTVV.

The genes are TRBV2 and TRBJ1-2; D gene uncertain. V was shortened by 3 bases and J by 4 bases, with 9 bases between the two germline ends. This CDR3 comprises 13 residues. Germline loops: CDR1 SNHLY, CDR2 FYNNEI. The DNA for the CDR3 is TGTGCCAGCAGTGACGTAGCAGTCTATGGCTACACCTTC. Translated, it gives CASSDVAVYGYTF.

CDR3 DNA sequence: TGTGCCATCAGTCCTACAAGGGGCACTGAAGCTTTCTTT. Protein sequence: CAISPTRGTEAFF. The chain joins TRBV10-3 to TRBJ1-1; D is perhaps TRBD1 (5 bases). The CDR3 consists of 13 residues. Per the germline V gene, CDR1 is ENHRY and CDR2 is SYGVKD. Trimming shortened V by 5 bases and J by 4 bases, and 11 bases separated the two germline ends.

V and J are TRBV2 and TRBJ2-3, with 10 nucleotides matching TRBD2. Germline V gives CDR1 SNHLY, CDR2 FYNNEI. Trimming cost V 6 bases and J 4 bases; bases outside gene matches: 4. The CDR3 is 14 amino acids. In nucleotides, the CDR3 is TGTGCCAGCAGGGTAGCGGGGGGACCAGATACGCAGTATTTT. Encoded protein: CASRVAGGPDTQYF.

This clone was found once. CDR3 residues: CASSATGGFYGYTF. The CDR3 coding sequence is TGTGCCAGCAGCGCGACAGGGGGATTCTATGGCTACACCTTC. The gene calls are TRBV7-2 and TRBJ1-2; 9 bases align to TRBD1. The germline gives CDR1 SGHTA, CDR2 FQGNSA. Germline trimming cut 5 bases from V and 4 bases from J; bases unmatched to any gene: 5. The CDR3 runs to 14 residues.

This chain connects TRBV19 to TRBJ1-4; 10 bases map to TRBD1. The CDR3 is 14 residues long. The germline CDR1 and CDR2 sequences are LNHDA and SQIVND (reference sequence). V gave up 5 bases and J gave up 7 bases; unmatched junction bases: 4. As DNA, the CDR3 is TGTGCCAGTAGTCTGGGACAGGGGATTGAAAAACTGTTTTTT. Translated: CASSLGQGIEKLFF. Full variable domain (missing parts from reference TRBV19 and TRBJ1-4): DGGITQSPKYLFRKEGQNVTLSCEQNLNHDAMYWYRQDPGQGLRLIYYSQIVNDFQKGDIAEGYSVSREKKESFPLTVTSAQKNPTAFYLCASSLGQGIEKLFFGSGTQLSVL.

This clone has a handful of counts. The chain joins TRBV6-5 to TRBJ1-1; perhaps TRBD1 as D (6 bases). This CDR3 contains 13 residues. Trimming took 7 bases from V and 0 from J, leaving 9 bases between them. CDR1 and CDR2 from the germline V gene are MNHEY and SVGAGI. The CDR3 here is CASKGHLNTEAFF. DNA for the CDR3: TGTGCCAGCAAGGGACACTTGAACACTGAAGCTTTCTTT.

The V and J genes are TRBV19 and TRBJ1-2; D not certain. Looked up from germline, CDR1 is LNHDA and CDR2 is SQIVND (reference sequence). Trimming took 4 bases from V and 2 from J, leaving 11 bases between them. This CDR3 comprises 14 residues. The CDR3 sequence: CASSRAPSNYGYTF. CDR3 in DNA: TGTGCCAGTAGTAGGGCGCCCTCGAACTATGGCTACACCTTC.